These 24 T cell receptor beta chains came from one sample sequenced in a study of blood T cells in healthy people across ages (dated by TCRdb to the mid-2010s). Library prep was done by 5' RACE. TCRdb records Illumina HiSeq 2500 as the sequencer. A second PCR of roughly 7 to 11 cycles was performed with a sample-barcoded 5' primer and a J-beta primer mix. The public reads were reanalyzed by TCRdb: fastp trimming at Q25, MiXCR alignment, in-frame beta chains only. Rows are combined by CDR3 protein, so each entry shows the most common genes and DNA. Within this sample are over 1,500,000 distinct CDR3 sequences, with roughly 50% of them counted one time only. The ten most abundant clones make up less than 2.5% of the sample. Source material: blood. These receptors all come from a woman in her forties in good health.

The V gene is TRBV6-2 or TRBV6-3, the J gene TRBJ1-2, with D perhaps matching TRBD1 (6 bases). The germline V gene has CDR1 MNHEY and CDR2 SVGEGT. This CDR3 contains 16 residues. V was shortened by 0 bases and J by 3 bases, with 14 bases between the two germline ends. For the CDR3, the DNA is TGTGCCAGCAGTTACTCCTCCGGACAGATCTACTATGGCTACACCTTC. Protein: CASSYSSGQIYYGYTF.

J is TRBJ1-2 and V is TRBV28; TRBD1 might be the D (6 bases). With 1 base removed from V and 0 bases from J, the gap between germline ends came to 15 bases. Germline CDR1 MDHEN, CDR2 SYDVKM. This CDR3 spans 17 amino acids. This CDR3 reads CASSLSGQGYSNYGYTF. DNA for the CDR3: TGTGCCAGCAGTTTATCCGGGCAGGGGTATTCTAACTATGGCTACACCTTC.

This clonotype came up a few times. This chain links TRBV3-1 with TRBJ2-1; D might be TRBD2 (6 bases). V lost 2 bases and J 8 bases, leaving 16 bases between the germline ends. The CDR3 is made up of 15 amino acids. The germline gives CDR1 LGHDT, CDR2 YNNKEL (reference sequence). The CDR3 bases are TGTGCCAGCAGCCAACCCGGAGGGATTGTCGATGAGCAGTTCTTC. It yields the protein CASSQPGGIVDEQFF.

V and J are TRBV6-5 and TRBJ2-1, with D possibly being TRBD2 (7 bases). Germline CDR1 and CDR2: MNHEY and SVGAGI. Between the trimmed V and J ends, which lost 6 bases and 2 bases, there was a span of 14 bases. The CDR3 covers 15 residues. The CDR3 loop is CASRAIGGPYNEQFF. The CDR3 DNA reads TGTGCCAGCAGAGCCATCGGGGGGCCCTACAATGAGCAGTTCTTC.

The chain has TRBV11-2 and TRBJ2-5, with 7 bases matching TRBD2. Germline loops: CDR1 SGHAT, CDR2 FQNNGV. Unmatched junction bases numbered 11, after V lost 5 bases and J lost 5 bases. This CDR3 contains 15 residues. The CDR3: CASSTVERGMETQYF. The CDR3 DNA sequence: TGTGCCAGCAGCACAGTCGAGCGGGGAATGGAGACCCAGTACTTC.

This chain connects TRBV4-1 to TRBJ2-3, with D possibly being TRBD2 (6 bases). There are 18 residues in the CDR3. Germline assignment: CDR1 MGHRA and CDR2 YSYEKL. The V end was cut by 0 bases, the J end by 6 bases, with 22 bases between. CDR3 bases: TGCGCCAGCAGCCAAGATTCCCCCGCCGCGGGACCTTTTGATACGCAGTATTTT. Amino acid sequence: CASSQDSPAAGPFDTQYF.

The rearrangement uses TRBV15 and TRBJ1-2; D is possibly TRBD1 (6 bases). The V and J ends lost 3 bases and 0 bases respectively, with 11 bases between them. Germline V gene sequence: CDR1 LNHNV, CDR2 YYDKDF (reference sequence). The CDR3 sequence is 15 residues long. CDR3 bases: TGTGCCACCAGCAGGTCGGGGGCGCCTAACTATGGCTACACCTTC. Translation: CATSRSGAPNYGYTF.

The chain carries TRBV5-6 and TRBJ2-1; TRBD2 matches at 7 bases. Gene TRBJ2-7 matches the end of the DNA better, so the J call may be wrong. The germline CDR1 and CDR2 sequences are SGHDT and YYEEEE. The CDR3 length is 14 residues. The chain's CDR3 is CASSLGLANNEQYF. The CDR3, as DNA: TGTGCCAGCAGCTTGGGACTAGCTAACAATGAGCAGTACTTC.

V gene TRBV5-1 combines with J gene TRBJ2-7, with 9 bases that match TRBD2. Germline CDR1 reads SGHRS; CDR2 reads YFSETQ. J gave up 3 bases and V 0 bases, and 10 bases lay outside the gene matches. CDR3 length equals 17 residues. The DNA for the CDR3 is TGCGCCAGCAGCTTGGCCTTCCTAGCGGGGACCCGCTACGAGCAGTACTTC. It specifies CASSLAFLAGTRYEQYF.

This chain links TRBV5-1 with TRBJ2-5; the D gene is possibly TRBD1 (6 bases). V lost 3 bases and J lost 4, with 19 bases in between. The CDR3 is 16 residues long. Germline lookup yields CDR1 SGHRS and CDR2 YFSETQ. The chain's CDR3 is CASSSLQGPLGETQYF. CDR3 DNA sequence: TGCGCCAGCAGCTCTTTACAGGGTCCATTAGGAGAGACCCAGTACTTC.

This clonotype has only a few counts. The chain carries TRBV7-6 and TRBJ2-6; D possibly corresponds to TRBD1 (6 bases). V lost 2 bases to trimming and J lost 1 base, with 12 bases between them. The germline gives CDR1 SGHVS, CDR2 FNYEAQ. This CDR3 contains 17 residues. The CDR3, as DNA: TGTGCCAGCAGCTTAAGGGGGACCTTTTCTGGGGCCAACGTCCTGACTTTC. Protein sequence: CASSLRGTFSGANVLTF. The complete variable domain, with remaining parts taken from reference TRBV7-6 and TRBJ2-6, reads GAGVSQSPRYKVTKRGQDVALRCDPISGHVSLYWYRQALGQGPEFLTYFNYEAQQDKSGLPNDRFSAERPEGSISTLTIQRTEQRDSAMYRCASSLRGTFSGANVLTFGAGSRLTVL.

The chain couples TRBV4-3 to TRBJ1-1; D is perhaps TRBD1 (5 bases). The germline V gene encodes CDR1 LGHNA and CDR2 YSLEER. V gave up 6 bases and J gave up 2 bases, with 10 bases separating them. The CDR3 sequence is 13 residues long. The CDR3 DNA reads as TGCGCCAGCAGGGGGACCATTAACACTGAAGCTTTCTTT. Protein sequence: CASRGTINTEAFF.

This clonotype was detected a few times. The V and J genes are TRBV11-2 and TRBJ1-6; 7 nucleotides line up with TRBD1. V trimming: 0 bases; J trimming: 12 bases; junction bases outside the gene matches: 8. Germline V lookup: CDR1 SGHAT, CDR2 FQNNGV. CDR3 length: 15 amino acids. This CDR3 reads CASSLEPGGIRPLHF. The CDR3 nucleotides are TGTGCCAGCAGCTTAGAGCCAGGGGGGATTCGACCCCTCCACTTT.

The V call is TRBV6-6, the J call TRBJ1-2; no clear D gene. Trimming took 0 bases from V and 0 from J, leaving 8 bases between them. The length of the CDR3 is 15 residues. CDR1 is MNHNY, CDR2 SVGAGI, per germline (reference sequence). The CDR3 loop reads CASSYSGGANYGYTF. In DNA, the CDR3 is TGTGCCAGCAGTTACTCTGGCGGGGCTAACTATGGCTACACCTTC.

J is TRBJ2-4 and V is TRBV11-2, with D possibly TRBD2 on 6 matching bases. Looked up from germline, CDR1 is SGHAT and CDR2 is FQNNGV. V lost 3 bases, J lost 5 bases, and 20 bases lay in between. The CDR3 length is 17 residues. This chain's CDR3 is CASSFTGGTVNENIQYF. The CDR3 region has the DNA TGTGCCAGCAGCTTTACAGGAGGGACCGTAAACGAAAACATTCAGTACTTC.

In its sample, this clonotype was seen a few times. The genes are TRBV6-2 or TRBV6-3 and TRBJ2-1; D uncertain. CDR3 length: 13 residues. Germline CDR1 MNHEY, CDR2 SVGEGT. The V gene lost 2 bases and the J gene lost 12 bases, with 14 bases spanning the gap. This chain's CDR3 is CASSYGQPRWQFF. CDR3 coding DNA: TGTGCCAGCAGTTACGGTCAGCCTAGGTGGCAGTTCTTC.

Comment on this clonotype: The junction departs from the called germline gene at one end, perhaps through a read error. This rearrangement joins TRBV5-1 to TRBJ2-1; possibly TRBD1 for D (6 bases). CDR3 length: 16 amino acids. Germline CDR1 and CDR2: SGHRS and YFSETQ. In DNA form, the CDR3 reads TGCGCCTGCAGCGCGGACCCCAGGGGAACCTACAATGAGCAGTTCTTC. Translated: CACSADPRGTYNEQFF.

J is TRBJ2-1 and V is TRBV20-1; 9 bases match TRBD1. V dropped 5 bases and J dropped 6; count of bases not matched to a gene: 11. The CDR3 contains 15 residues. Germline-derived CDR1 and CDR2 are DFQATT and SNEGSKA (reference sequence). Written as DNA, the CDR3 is TGCAGTGCTGTACCTCCCGGGACAGGGCGCAATGAGCAGTTCTTC. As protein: CSAVPPGTGRNEQFF.

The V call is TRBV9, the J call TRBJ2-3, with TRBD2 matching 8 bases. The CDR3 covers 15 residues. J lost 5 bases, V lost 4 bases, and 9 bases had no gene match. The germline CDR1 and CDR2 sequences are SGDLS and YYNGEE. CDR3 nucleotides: TGTGCCAGCAGCCCCGCCGGGGGGGCCCTAGATACGCAGTATTTT. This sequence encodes CASSPAGGALDTQYF.

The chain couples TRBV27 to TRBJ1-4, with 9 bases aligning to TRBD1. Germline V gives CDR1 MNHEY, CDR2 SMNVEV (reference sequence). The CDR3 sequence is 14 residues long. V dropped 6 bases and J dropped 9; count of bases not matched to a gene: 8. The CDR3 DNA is TGTGCCAGCAGCCAGGACAGGGGTGTTAAAAAACTGTTTTTT. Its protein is CASSQDRGVKKLFF.

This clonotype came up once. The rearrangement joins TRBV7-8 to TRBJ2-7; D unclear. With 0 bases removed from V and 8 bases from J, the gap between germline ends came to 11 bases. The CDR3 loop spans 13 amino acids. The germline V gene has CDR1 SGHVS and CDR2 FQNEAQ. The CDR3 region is CASSLALPSQQYF. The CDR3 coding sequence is TGTGCCAGCAGCTTAGCCTTACCGAGCCAGCAGTACTTC.

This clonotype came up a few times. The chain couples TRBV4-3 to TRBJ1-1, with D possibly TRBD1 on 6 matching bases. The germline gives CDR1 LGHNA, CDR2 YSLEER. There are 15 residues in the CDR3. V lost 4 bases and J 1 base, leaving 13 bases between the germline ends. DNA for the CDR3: TGCGCCAGCAGCCTTCACAGGGTACGGAACACTGAAGCTTTCTTT. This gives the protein CASSLHRVRNTEAFF.

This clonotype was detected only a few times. CDR3 amino acids: CASSYERDRGLYEQYF. The CDR3 coding sequence is TGTGCCAGCAGTTACGAACGGGACAGGGGGCTCTACGAGCAGTACTTC. The chain combines TRBV6-5 with TRBJ2-7; 12 positions agree with TRBD1. CDR1 MNHEY and CDR2 SVGAGI come from the germline V gene. After removal of 2 bases from V and 3 bases from J, the junction contained 5 bases not matched to a gene. There are 16 residues in the CDR3.

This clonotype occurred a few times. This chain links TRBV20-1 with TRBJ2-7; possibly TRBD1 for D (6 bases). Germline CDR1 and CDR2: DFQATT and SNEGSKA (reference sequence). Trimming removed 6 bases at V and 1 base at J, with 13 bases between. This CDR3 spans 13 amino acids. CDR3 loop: CSADNGQSYEQYF. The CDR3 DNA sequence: TGCAGTGCGGACAACGGACAGTCCTACGAGCAGTACTTC.